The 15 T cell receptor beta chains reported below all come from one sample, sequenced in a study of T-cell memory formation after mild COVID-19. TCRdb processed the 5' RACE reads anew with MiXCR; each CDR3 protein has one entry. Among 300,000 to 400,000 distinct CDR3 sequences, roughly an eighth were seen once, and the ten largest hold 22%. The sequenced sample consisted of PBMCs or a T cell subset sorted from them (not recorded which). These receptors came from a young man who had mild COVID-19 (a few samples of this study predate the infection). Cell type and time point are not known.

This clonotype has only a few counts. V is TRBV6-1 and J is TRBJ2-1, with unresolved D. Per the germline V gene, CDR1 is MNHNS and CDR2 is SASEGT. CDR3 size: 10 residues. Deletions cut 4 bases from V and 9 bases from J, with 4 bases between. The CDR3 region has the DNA TGTGCCAGCAGTGTGTCTGAGCAGTTCTTC. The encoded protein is CASSVSEQFF.

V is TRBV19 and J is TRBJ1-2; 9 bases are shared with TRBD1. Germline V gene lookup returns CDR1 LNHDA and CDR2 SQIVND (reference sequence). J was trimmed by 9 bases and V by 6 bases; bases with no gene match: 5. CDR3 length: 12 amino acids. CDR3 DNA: TGTGCCAGTAGCGGGACAGGGAAAAGCTACACCTTC. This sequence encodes CASSGTGKSYTF.

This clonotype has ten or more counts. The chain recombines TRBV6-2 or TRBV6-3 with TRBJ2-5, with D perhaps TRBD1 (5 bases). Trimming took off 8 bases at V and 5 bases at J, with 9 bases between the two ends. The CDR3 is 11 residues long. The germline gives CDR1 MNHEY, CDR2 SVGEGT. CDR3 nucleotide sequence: TGTGCCAGCCGCAGACAGGAGACCCAGTACTTC. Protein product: CASRRQETQYF.

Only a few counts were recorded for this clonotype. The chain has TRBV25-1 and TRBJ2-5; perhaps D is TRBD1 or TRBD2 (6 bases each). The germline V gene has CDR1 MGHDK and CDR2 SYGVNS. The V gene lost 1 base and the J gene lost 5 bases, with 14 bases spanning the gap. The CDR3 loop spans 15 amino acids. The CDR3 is CASSEFGGRGETQYF. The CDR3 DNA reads TGTGCCAGCAGTGAATTCGGGGGCCGAGGGGAGACCCAGTACTTC.

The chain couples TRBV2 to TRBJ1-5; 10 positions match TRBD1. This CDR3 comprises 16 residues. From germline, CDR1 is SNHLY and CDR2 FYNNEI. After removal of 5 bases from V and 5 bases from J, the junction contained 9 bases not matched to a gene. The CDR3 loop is CASSRPTGGSDQPQHF. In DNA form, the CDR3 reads TGTGCCAGCAGTAGACCGACAGGGGGCTCGGATCAGCCCCAGCATTTT.

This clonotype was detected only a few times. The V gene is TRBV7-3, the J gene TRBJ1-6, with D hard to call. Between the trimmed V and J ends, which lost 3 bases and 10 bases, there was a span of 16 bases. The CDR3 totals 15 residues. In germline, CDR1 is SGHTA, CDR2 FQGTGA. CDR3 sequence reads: CASSLSPSEGSPLHF. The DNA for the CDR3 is TGTGCCAGCAGCTTGTCACCCTCCGAGGGATCACCCCTCCACTTT.

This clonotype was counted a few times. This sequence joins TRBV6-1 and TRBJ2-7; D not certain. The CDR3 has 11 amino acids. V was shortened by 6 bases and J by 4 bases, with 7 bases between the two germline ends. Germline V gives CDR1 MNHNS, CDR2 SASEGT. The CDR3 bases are TGTGCCAGCAGGGAGTGGTACGAGCAGTACGTC. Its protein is CASREWYEQYV.

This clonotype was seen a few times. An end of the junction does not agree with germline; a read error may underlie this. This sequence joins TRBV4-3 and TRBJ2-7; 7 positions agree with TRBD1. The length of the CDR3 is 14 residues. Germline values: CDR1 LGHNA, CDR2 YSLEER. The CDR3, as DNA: TGCGCCATCAGCCAAGCCCCCCACAGGGGCGAGCAGTACTTC. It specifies CAISQAPHRGEQYF.

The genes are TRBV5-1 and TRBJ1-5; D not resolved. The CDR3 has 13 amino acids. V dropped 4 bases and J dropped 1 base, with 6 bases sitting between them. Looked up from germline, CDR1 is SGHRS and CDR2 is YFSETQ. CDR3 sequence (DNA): TGCGCCAGCAGCATGGAAAGCAATCAGCCCCAGCATTTT. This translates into CASSMESNQPQHF.

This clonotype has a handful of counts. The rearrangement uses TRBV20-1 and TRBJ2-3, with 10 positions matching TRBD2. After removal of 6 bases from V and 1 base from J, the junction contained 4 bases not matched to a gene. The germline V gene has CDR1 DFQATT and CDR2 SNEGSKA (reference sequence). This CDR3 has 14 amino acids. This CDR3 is CSATTSGGTDTQYF. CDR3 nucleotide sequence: TGCAGTGCAACTACTAGCGGGGGCACAGATACGCAGTATTTT.

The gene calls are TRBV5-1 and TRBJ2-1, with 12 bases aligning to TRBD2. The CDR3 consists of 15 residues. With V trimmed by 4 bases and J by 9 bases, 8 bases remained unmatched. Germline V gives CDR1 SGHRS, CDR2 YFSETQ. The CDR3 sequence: CASSGSSGGASEQFF. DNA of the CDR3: TGCGCCAGCAGCGGCTCTAGCGGGGGGGCTTCTGAGCAGTTCTTC.

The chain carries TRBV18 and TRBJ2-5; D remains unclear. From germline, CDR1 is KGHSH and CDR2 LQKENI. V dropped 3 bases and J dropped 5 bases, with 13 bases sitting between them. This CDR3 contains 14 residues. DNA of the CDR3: TGTGCCAGCTCACCGATCGTAGGGCACGAGACCCAGTACTTC. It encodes CASSPIVGHETQYF.

The CDR3, as DNA: TGTGCCAGCAGCCAGGGTATCCGCCTGGGACGAGGGACATACTACGAGCAGTACTTC. As protein: CASSQGIRLGRGTYYEQYF. J is TRBJ2-7 and V is TRBV14; weak D call: TRBD1 (6 bases). Per the germline V gene, CDR1 is SGHDN and CDR2 is FVKESK. Trimming left V 3 bases short and J 3 bases short, with 27 bases between. CDR3 length: 19 amino acids. Supplemented by reference TRBV14 and TRBJ2-7, the full variable domain reads EAGVTQFPSHSVIEKGQTVTLRCDPISGHDNLYWYRRVMGKEIKFLLHFVKESKQDESGMPNNRFLAERTGGTYSTLKVQPAELEDSGVYFCASSQGIRLGRGTYYEQYFGPGTRLTVT.

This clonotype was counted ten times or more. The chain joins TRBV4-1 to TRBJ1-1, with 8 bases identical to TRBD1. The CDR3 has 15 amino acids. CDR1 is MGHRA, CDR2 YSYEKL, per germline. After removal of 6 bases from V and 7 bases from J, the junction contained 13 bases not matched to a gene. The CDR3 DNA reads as TGCGCCAGCAGGGATTGGGACAGGAGCATTGTTGAAGCTTTCTTT. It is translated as CASRDWDRSIVEAFF.

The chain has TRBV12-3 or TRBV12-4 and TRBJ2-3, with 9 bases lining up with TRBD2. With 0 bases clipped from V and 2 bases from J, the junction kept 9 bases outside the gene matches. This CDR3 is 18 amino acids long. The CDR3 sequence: CASSLARASGAYTDTQYF. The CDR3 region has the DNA TGTGCCAGCAGTTTAGCGCGGGCTAGCGGGGCCTACACAGATACGCAGTATTTT.